These 19 T cell receptor beta chains were sequenced from one sample in a study of blood T cell repertoires in COVID-19. Produced via immunoSEQ multiplex PCR; TCRdb's table is partial and in-frame only. This table has about 150,000 clones, approximately 90% appearing once. The sequenced sample was peripheral blood. The receptors stem from a woman between 50 and 59 years old with active or convalescent COVID-19.

This clone was recorded only once. The V gene is TRBV3-1 (or the pseudogene TRBV3-2), the J gene TRBJ2-5; 8 bases map to TRBD1. With 0 bases clipped from V and 9 bases from J, the junction kept 9 bases outside the gene matches. CDR3 length: 15 residues. Germline-derived CDR1 and CDR2 are LGHDT and YNNKEL (reference sequence). The CDR3 region has the DNA TGTGCCAGCAGCCAAGATCCCCAGGGGGCTACGGCCCAGTACTTC. Protein product: CASSQDPQGATAQYF.

Only one count was recorded for this clone. This chain's CDR3 is CASSVGGGTVNTEAFF. The CDR3 DNA reads as TGTGCCAGCAGCGTAGGAGGTGGGACAGTGAACACTGAAGCTTTCTTT. The gene calls are TRBV9 and TRBJ1-1; 7 bases are shared with TRBD1. The junction had 5 bases not matched to a gene; V was cut back by 0 bases and J by 0 bases. Germline-derived CDR1 and CDR2 are SGDLS and YYNGEE. The CDR3 extends over 16 amino acids.

This clone occurred once. The V call is TRBV11-2, the J call TRBJ2-5, with D maybe TRBD1 (5 bases). The length of the CDR3 is 15 residues. Germline V lookup: CDR1 SGHAT, CDR2 FQNNGV. V lost 5 bases and J lost 2, with 15 bases in between. This CDR3 is CASSPQGARQETQYF. The CDR3 DNA is TGTGCCAGCAGCCCCCAAGGGGCAAGGCAAGAGACCCAGTACTTC. The full variable domain, with the rest looked up from reference TRBV11-2 and TRBJ2-5, is EAGVAQSPRYKIIEKRQSVAFWCNPISGHATLYWYQQILGQGPKLLIQFQNNGVVDDSQLPKDRFSAERLKGVDSTLKIQPAKLEDSAVYLCASSPQGARQETQYFGPGTRLLVL.

J is TRBJ1-1 and V is TRBV3-1 (or the pseudogene TRBV3-2); possibly TRBD1 for D (5 bases). Germline CDR1 LGHDT, CDR2 YNNKEL (reference sequence). CDR3 length equals 12 residues. V lost 8 bases and J lost 5, with 12 bases in between. The CDR3 spells CASGRGSTEAFF. The CDR3 DNA is TGTGCCAGCGGGAGGGGAAGTACTGAAGCTTTCTTT.

V gene TRBV28 combines with J gene TRBJ1-6; tentatively, D is TRBD1 (6 bases). The CDR3 contains 17 residues. CDR1 MDHEN and CDR2 SYDVKM come from the germline V gene. The V end was cut by 1 base, the J end by 6 bases, with 16 bases between. The DNA of the CDR3 is TGTGCCAGCAGTTTATCTTCAACTGGGACACTTAATTCACCCCTCCACTTT. Encoded protein: CASSLSSTGTLNSPLHF.

The V and J genes are TRBV7-3 and TRBJ2-2; the D gene is possibly TRBD1 (6 bases). Trimming left V 5 bases short and J 7 bases short, with 17 bases between. The CDR3 runs 15 residues. Germline CDR1 and CDR2: SGHTA and FQGTGA. CDR3 coding DNA: TGTGCCAGCAGCCTCGGACCAGGGGCCGGCGGGGAGCTGTTTTTT. It translates to CASSLGPGAGGELFF. Full variable domain (outside the CDR3, taken from reference TRBV7-3 and TRBJ2-2): GAGVSQTPSNKVTEKGKYVELRCDPISGHTALYWYRQSLGQGPEFLIYFQGTGAADDSGLPNDRFFAVRPEGSVSTLKIQRTERGDSAVYLCASSLGPGAGGELFFGEGSRLTVL.

The chain combines TRBV11-2 with TRBJ2-7, with a possible D match to TRBD2 (6 bases). Germline CDR1 and CDR2: SGHAT and FQNNGV. This CDR3 spans 14 amino acids. V lost 3 bases and J lost 1, with 10 bases in between. CDR3 residues: CASSFAAGSYEQYF. CDR3 nucleotides: TGTGCCAGCAGCTTTGCGGCGGGGTCCTACGAGCAGTACTTC.

The chain couples TRBV11-2 to TRBJ2-5; possible D gene TRBD1, 6 bases. The CDR3 is 12 amino acids. Between the trimmed V and J ends, which lost 7 bases and 2 bases, there was a span of 8 bases. The V gene's germline CDR1 is SGHAT and CDR2 FQNNGV. The CDR3 sequence: CASIGQQETQYF. DNA for the CDR3: TGTGCCAGCATTGGACAGCAAGAGACCCAGTACTTC.

The CDR3 bases are TGCGCCAGCAGAACAGGGACTAGCGCACCCACAGATACGCAGTATTTT. It encodes CASRTGTSAPTDTQYF. The chain is built from TRBV10-2 and TRBJ2-3; 10 bases fit TRBD2. In germline, CDR1 is WSHSY, CDR2 SAAADI. The CDR3 is 16 residues long. With 6 bases clipped from V and 2 bases from J, the junction kept 8 bases outside the gene matches.

V usage is TRBV24-1 and J usage is TRBJ2-7; D remains unclear. The V gene lost 7 bases and the J gene lost 4 bases, with 19 bases spanning the gap. The CDR3 has 15 residues. Germline CDR1 KGHDR, CDR2 SFDVKD. The CDR3 DNA reads as TGTGCCACCAGGAAGACCCCCGAGGCTGCTTACGAGCAGTACTTC. Translating it yields CATRKTPEAAYEQYF.

The CDR3 spells CASSWTSSETQYF. CDR3 DNA: TGTGCCAGCAGCTGGACTAGCTCAGAGACCCAGTACTTC. This chain links TRBV7-2 with TRBJ2-5; 8 positions agree with TRBD2. The CDR3 length is 13 residues. The V gene's germline CDR1 is SGHTA and CDR2 FQGNSA. Germline trimming cut 4 bases from V and 4 bases from J; bases unmatched to any gene: 2.

As to this clone: Its ends do not fully match the called genes, so a read error is possible. The gene calls are TRBV30 and TRBJ1-2; 8 nucleotides align to TRBD1. CDR1 and CDR2 (germline): GTSNPN, SVGIG (reference sequence). The CDR3 loop spans 17 amino acids. The CDR3 coding sequence is TGTGCCTGGAGTGTATCGAGTCAGGGGGCGTCTAAGTATGGCTACACCTTC. Its translation is CAWSVSSQGASKYGYTF.

The genes are TRBV6-5 and TRBJ1-2; 9 bases align to TRBD1. Unmatched junction bases numbered 1, after V lost 4 bases and J lost 4 bases. CDR3 length equals 13 residues. CDR1 MNHEY and CDR2 SVGAGI come from the germline V gene. In nucleotides, the CDR3 is TGTGCCAGCAGTTCGGACAGGGGCTATGGCTACACCTTC. Translating gives CASSSDRGYGYTF.

The J gene is TRBJ1-6, the V gene TRBV5-1; 7 bases map to TRBD1. The germline V gene encodes CDR1 SGHRS and CDR2 YFSETQ. V trimming: 4 bases; J trimming: 7 bases; junction bases outside the gene matches: 11. CDR3 size: 16 residues. The CDR3 protein is CASSAGTDSKNSPLHF. In DNA, the CDR3 is TGCGCCAGCAGCGCAGGGACAGATTCCAAGAATTCACCCCTCCACTTT.

The chain uses TRBV13 and TRBJ2-1; unclear D gene. The CDR3 has 11 amino acids. Trimming shortened V by 2 bases and J by 9 bases, and 5 bases separated the two germline ends. CDR1 is PRHDT and CDR2 is FYEKMQ in the germline V gene (reference sequence). CDR3: CASSLYGEQFF. The DNA of the CDR3 is TGTGCCAGCAGCTTATACGGTGAGCAGTTCTTC.

The rearrangement joins TRBV5-1 to TRBJ1-6; tentatively, D is TRBD1 (5 bases). From germline, CDR1 is SGHRS and CDR2 YFSETQ. Trimming left V 0 bases short and J 7 bases short, with 11 bases between. The CDR3 sequence is 15 residues long. The CDR3 protein is CASSLAGGTNSPLHF. In DNA, the CDR3 is TGCGCCAGCAGCTTGGCCGGGGGAACAAATTCACCCCTCCACTTT.

The gene calls are TRBV30 and TRBJ2-7; 9 nucleotides match TRBD1. This CDR3 is built from 14 residues. J was trimmed by 0 bases and V by 5 bases; bases with no gene match: 5. Germline V gene lookup returns CDR1 GTSNPN and CDR2 SVGIG (reference sequence). CDR3 DNA: TGTGCCTGGGCTCCGACAGGGGGCTCCTACGAGCAGTACTTC. It is translated as CAWAPTGGSYEQYF.

CDR3 bases: TGTGCCACGGCCCTCGGCGGGAGCTTGGACAATGAGCAGTTCTTC. It codes for CATALGGSLDNEQFF. The chain has TRBV7-9 and TRBJ2-1, with 7 nucleotides matching TRBD2. V dropped 10 bases and J dropped 5; count of bases not matched to a gene: 14. CDR1 and CDR2 (germline): SEHNR, FQNEAQ (reference sequence). The CDR3 has 15 residues.

The gene calls are TRBV29-1 and TRBJ2-1, with TRBD2 matching over 7 bases. Germline assignment: CDR1 SQVTM and CDR2 ANQGSEA. The CDR3 runs 12 residues. The junction had 4 bases not matched to a gene; V was cut back by 3 bases and J by 8 bases. Written as DNA, the CDR3 is TGCAGCGTTGAGGCGGGGGTTTATGAGCAGTTCTTC. It encodes CSVEAGVYEQFF.